This record looks at one T cell receptor beta chain sequence and its context. The data stem from a study of blood T cell repertoires in COVID-19. Study-level background: The cDNA or gDNA used as material had been derived from T cells, B-cell-depleted T cells, or PBMCs.

The authors' processing: By means of reference gene primer amplification, nucleated cell counts were estimated. Sequencing was performed with immunoSEQ multiplex PCR; in TCRdb, only in-frame clones are kept and a portion is missing. The V and J calls and the clone size are those of that table, but D and trimming were determined from the DNA. The repertoire consists of just over 300,000 clones, with about nine tenths occurring once and the leading ten covering 9.5%. This CDR3 is built from 16 residues. CDR1 is SGDLS and CDR2 is YYNGEE in the germline V gene. The V and J ends lost 0 bases and 3 bases respectively, with 15 bases between them. In assigning cohorts, the study relied on participant-reported clinical history. Donors of Cohort 3 who recovered were those that had two negative PCRs, clearance, or symptom resolution.

Sequenced sample: PBMCs or T cells enriched from blood (not recorded which). The V call is TRBV9, the J call TRBJ1-2, with D unresolved. This TCR derives from a woman aged 35 to 49 who had recovered from COVID-19. CDR3 nucleotides: TGTGCCAGCAGCGTAGATAAGGGAGGAATTCACTATGGCTACACCTTC. It codes for CASSVDKGGIHYGYTF.